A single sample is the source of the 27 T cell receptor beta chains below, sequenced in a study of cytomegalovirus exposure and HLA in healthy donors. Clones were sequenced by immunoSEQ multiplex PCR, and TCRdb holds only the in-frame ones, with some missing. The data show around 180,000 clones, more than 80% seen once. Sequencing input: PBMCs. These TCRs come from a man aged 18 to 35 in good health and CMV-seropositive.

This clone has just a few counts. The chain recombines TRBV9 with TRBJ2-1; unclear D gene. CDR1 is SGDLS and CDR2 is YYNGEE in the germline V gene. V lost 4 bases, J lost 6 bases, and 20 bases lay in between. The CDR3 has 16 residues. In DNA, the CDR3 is TGTGCCAGCAGCCCCACCGGTGGTCCCCCTCGCAATGAGCAGTTCTTC. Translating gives CASSPTGGPPRNEQFF.

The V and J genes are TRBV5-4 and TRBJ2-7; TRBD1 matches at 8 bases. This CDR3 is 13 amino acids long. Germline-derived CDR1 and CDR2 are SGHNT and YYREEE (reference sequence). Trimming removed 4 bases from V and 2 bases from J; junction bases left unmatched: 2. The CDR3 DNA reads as TGTGCCAGCAGCCGGGGACAGGCCTACGAGCAGTACTTC. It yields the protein CASSRGQAYEQYF.

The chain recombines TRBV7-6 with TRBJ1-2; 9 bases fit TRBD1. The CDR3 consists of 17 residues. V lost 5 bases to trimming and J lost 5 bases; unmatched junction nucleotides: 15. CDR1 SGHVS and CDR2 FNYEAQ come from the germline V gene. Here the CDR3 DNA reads TGTGCCAGCAGCCAAAACAGGGGGCCGGATGACCTATATGGCTACACCTTC. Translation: CASSQNRGPDDLYGYTF.

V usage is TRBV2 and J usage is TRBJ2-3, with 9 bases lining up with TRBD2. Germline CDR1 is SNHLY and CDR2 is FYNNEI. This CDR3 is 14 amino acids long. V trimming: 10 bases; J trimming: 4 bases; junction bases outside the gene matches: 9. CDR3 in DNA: TGTGCCACCCCGACTAGCGGCCAGGCAGATACGCAGTATTTT. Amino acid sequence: CATPTSGQADTQYF. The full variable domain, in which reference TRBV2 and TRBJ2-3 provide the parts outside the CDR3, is EPEVTQTPSHQVTQMGQEVILRCVPISNHLYFYWYRQILGQKVEFLVSFYNNEISEKSEIFDDQFSVERPDGSNFTLKIRSTKLEDSAMYFCATPTSGQADTQYFGPGTRLTVL.

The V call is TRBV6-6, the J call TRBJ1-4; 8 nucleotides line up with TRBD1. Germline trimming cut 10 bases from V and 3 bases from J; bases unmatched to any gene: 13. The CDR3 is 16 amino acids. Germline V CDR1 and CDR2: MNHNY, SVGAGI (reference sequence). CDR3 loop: CATVDRGDIANEKLFF. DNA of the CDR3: TGTGCCACCGTAGACAGGGGTGATATAGCTAATGAAAAACTGTTTTTT.

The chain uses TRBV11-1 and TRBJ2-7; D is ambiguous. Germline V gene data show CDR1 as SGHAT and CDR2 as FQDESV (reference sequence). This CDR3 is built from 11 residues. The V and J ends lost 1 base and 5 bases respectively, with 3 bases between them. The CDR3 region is CASSLVDEQYF. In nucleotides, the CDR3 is TGTGCCAGCAGCTTAGTAGACGAGCAGTACTTC. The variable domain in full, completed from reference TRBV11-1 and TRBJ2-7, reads EAEVAQSPRYKITEKSQAVAFWCDPISGHATLYWYRQILGQGPELLVQFQDESVVDDSQLPKDRFSAERLKGVDSTLKIQPAELGDSAMYLCASSLVDEQYFGPGTRLTVT.

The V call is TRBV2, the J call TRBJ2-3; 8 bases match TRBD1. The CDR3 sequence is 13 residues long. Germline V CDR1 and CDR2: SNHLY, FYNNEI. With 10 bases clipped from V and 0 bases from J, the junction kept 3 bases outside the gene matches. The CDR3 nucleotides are TGTGCCACTCGGACAGGGAGCACAGATACGCAGTATTTT. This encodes CATRTGSTDTQYF.

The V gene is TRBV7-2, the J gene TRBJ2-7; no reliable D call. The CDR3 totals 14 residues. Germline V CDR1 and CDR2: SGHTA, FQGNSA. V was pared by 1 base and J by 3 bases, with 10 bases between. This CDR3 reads CASSLGAADYEQYF. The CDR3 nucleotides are TGTGCCAGCAGCTTAGGCGCGGCAGACTACGAGCAGTACTTC.

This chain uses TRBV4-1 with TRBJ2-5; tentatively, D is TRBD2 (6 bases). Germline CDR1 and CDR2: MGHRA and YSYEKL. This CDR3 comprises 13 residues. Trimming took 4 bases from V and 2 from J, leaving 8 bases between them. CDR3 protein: CASSLAEQETQYF. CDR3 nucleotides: TGCGCCAGCAGCCTAGCGGAACAAGAGACCCAGTACTTC.

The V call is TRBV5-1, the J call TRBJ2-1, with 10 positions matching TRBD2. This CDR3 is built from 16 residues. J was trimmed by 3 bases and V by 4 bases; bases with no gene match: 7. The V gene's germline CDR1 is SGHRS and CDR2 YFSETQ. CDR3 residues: CASSGLLAGVYNEQFF. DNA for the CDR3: TGCGCCAGCAGCGGACTCCTAGCGGGGGTCTACAATGAGCAGTTCTTC.

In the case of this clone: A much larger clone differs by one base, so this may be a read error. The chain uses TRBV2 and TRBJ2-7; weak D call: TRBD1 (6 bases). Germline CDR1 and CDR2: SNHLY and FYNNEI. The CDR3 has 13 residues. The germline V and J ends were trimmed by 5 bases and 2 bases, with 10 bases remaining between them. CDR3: CASSRDTTYEQYF. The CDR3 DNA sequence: TGTGCCAGCAGTCGGGACACCACCTACGAGCAGTACTTC. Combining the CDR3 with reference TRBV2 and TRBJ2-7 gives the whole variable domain EPEVTQTPSHQVTQMGQEVILRCVPISNHLYFYWYRQILGQKVEFLVSFYNNEISEKSEIFDDQFSVERPDGSNFTLKIRSTKLEDSAMYFCASSRDTTYEQYFGPGTRLTVT.

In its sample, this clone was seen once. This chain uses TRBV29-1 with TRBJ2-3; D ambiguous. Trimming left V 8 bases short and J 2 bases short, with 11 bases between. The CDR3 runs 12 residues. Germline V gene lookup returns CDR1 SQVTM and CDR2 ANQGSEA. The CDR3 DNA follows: TGCAGCTTCCTTTCGTCCACAGATACGCAGTATTTT. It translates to CSFLSSTDTQYF.

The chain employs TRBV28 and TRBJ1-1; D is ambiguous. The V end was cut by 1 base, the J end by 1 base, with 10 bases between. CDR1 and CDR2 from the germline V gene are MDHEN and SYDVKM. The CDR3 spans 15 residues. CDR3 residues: CASSLLGRENTEAFF. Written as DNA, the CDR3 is TGTGCCAGCAGTTTATTAGGGAGGGAGAACACTGAAGCTTTCTTT.

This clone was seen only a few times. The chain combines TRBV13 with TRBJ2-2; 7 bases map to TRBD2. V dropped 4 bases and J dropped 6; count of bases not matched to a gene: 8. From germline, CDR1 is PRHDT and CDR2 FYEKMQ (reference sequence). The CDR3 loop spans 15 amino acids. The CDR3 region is CASSWGGIQAGELFF. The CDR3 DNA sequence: TGTGCCAGCAGCTGGGGGGGAATTCAGGCCGGGGAGCTGTTTTTT.

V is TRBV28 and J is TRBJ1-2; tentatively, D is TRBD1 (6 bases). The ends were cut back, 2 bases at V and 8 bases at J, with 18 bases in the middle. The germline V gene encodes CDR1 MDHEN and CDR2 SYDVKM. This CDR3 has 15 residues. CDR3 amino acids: CASSLSAAGEIGYTF. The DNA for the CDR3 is TGTGCCAGCAGTTTAAGTGCGGCAGGGGAGATAGGCTACACCTTC.

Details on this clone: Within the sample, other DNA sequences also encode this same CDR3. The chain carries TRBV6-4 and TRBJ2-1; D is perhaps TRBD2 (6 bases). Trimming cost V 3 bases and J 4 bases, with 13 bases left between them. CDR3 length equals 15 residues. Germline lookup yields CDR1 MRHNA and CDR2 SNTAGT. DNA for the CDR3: TGTGCCAGCAGTGAACAGGCGGGGTCATACAATGAGCAGTTCTTC. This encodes CASSEQAGSYNEQFF.

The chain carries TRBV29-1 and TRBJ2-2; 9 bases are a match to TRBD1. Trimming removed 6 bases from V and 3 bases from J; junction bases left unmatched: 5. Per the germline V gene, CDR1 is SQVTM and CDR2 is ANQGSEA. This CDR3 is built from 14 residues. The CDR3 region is CSVHRGRDTGELFF. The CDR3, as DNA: TGCAGCGTCCACAGGGGGCGGGACACCGGGGAGCTGTTTTTT.

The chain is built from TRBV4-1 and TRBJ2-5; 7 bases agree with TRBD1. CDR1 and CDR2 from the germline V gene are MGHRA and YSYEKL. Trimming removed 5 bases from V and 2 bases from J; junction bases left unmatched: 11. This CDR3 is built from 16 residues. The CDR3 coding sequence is TGCGCCAGCAGCACCAGCGGACAGGTGGGGCAAGAGACCCAGTACTTC. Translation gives CASSTSGQVGQETQYF.

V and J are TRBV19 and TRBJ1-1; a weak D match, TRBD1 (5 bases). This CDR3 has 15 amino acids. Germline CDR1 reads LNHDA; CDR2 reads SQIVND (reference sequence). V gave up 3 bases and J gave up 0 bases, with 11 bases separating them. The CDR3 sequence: CASSIPGSVNTEAFF. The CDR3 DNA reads TGTGCCAGTAGTATCCCAGGGTCGGTGAACACTGAAGCTTTCTTT.

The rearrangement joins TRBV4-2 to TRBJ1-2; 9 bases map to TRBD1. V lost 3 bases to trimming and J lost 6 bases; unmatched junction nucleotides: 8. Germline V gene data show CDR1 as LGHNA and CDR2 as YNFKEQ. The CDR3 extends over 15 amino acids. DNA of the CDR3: TGTGCCAGCAGCCACCTCAGACAGGGGGAGAATGGCTACACCTTC. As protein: CASSHLRQGENGYTF.

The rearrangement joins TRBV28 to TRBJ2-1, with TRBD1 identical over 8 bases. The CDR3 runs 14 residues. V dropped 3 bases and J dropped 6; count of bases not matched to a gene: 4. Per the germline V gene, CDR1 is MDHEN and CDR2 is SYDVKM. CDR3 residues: CASSLQGARNEQFF. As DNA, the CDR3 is TGTGCCAGCAGTTTGCAGGGGGCGCGCAATGAGCAGTTCTTC.

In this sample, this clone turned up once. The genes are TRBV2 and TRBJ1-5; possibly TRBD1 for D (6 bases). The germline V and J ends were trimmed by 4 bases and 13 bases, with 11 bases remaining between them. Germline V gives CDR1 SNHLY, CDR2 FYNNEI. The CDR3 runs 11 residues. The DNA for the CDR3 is TGTGCCAGCAGTGGAATCGGGACACAGCATTTT. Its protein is CASSGIGTQHF.

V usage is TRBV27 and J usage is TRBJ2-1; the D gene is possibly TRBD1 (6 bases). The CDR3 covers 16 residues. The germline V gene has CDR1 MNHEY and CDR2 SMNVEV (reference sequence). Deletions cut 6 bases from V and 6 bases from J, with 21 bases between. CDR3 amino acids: CASRTNRDTTSNEQFF. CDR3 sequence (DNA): TGTGCCAGCAGAACCAACCGGGACACTACTTCCAATGAGCAGTTCTTC.

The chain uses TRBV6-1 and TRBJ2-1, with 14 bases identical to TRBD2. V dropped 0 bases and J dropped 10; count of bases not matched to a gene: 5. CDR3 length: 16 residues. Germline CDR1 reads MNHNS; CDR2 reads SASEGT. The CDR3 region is CASSEAPGTSGREQFF. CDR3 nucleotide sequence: TGTGCCAGCAGTGAAGCTCCCGGGACTAGCGGGAGAGAGCAGTTCTTC.

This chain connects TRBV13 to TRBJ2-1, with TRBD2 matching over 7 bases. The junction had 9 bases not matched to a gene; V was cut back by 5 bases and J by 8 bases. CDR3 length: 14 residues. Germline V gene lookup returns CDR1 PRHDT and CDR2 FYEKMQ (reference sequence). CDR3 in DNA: TGTGCCAGCAGCACCGGACTAGTTATCCATGAGCAGTTCTTC. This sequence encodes CASSTGLVIHEQFF.

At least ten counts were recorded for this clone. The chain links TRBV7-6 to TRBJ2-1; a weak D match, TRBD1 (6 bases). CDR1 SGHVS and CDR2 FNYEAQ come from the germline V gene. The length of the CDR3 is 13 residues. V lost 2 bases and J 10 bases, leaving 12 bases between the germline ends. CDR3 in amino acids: CASSLTDSLEQFF. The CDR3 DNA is TGTGCCAGCAGCTTAACGGACAGTCTCGAGCAGTTCTTC.

CDR3 nucleotides: TGTGCCAGTATCACGACTAGCGGGAGAGCACGCAATGAGCAGTTCTTC. Translation: CASITTSGRARNEQFF. The chain couples TRBV19 to TRBJ2-1; 12 bases line up with TRBD2. The germline V gene encodes CDR1 LNHDA and CDR2 SQIVND (reference sequence). The CDR3 is made up of 16 amino acids. J gave up 6 bases and V 7 bases, and 10 bases lay outside the gene matches.